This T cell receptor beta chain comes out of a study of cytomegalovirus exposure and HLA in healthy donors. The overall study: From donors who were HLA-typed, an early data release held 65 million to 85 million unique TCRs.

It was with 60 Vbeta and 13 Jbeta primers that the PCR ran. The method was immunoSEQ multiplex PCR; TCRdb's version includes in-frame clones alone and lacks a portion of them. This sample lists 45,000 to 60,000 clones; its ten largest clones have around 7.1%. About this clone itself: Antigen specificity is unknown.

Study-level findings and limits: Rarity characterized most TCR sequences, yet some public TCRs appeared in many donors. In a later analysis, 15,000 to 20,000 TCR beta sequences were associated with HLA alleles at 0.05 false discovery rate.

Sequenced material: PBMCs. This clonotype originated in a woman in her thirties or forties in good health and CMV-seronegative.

The CDR3 DNA reads as TGTGCCAGCTCACCTCGGGGAACTAATGAAAAACTGTTTTTT. It is translated as CASSPRGTNEKLFF. J is TRBJ1-4 and V is TRBV18; no reliable D call. There are 14 residues in the CDR3. CDR1 is KGHSH and CDR2 is LQKENI in the germline V gene. The V end was cut by 3 bases, the J end by 1 base, with 6 bases between.